These 5 T cell receptor beta chains came from one sample sequenced in a study of T cell repertoires in cytomegalovirus infection. TCRdb analysed the reads with MiXCR anew, one entry per CDR3 protein. The sample consists of around 490,000 distinct CDR3 sequences, around a quarter of them appearing once. The source material was PBMCs. The source of these receptors is a human donor in good health (CMV status not recorded). Some clones in this sample may be carry-over from other donors' samples.

This clonotype was recorded at least ten times. The chain recombines TRBV7-2 with TRBJ2-7; weak D call: TRBD1 (6 bases). Trimming shortened V by 5 bases and J by 1 base, and 15 bases separated the two germline ends. Germline CDR1 SGHTA, CDR2 FQGNSA. This CDR3 has 15 residues. The CDR3 loop is CASSLRGGGSYEQYV. DNA for the CDR3: TGTGCCAGCAGCCTCAGGGGTGGGGGATCCTACGAGCAGTACGTC.

This clonotype came up a few times. The chain links TRBV7-2 to TRBJ2-7; D may be TRBD2 (5 bases). V was cut by 2 bases and J by 7 bases, with 18 bases left in between. Germline CDR1 SGHTA, CDR2 FQGNSA. The CDR3 is 15 residues long. The CDR3 spells CASSLRVPAVTEQYF. CDR3 in DNA: TGTGCCAGCAGCTTACGAGTGCCAGCGGTGACGGAGCAGTACTTC.

J is TRBJ2-3 and V is TRBV6-5; no clear D gene. Germline CDR1 is MNHEY and CDR2 is SVGAGI. There are 14 residues in the CDR3. V lost 6 bases and J lost 2, with 12 bases in between. DNA for the CDR3: TGTGCCAGCAGAACCGGACCTAACACAGATACGCAGTATTTT. Its protein is CASRTGPNTDTQYF.

This clonotype was seen more than once but under ten times. V and J are TRBV6-2 or TRBV6-3 and TRBJ1-1, with TRBD1 matching over 8 bases. Germline assignment: CDR1 MNHEY and CDR2 SVGEGT. V lost 6 bases and J lost 8; bases outside the gene matches: 23. The CDR3 runs to 18 residues. CDR3 loop: CASRSRGLRSSSEREAFF. Written as DNA, the CDR3 is TGTGCCAGCAGGAGCAGGGGGCTGCGGTCCTCGTCGGAACGGGAAGCTTTCTTT.

Remarks on this clonotype: A much bigger clone sits one base away, suggesting this may be a read error. The chain has TRBV7-2 and TRBJ1-2; 7 bases align to TRBD1. CDR3 size: 14 residues. Germline CDR1 SGHTA, CDR2 FQGNSA. Here the CDR3 DNA reads TGTGCCAGCAGCTTCGTGACAGGGTACTATGTCTACACCTTC. It is translated as CASSFVTGYYVYTF.